The 26 T cell receptor beta chains below were found in one sample sequenced in a study of cytomegalovirus exposure and HLA in healthy donors. PCR involved 60 Vbeta and 13 Jbeta primers. Assay used: immunoSEQ multiplex PCR; TCRdb lists only in-frame clones, some missing. The repertoire holds 130,000 to 150,000 clones, with around 83% as singletons. Material: PBMCs. These receptors all stem from a man aged 35-49 years in good health and CMV-seropositive.

V and J are TRBV6-1 and TRBJ1-6, with TRBD1 as a possible D gene (5 bases). The CDR3 contains 15 residues. Trimming shortened V by 5 bases and J by 6 bases, and 14 bases separated the two germline ends. CDR1 is MNHNS and CDR2 is SASEGT in the germline V gene. The CDR3 loop is CASSSRTGGNSPLHF. CDR3 DNA: TGTGCCAGCAGTTCCCGGACGGGGGGTAATTCACCCCTCCACTTT.

V is TRBV4-1 and J is TRBJ1-5; possible D gene TRBD1, 5 bases. The CDR3 contains 17 residues. Germline values: CDR1 MGHRA, CDR2 YSYEKL. The V end was cut by 3 bases, the J end by 4 bases, with 19 bases between. CDR3 sequence: CASSQGGKGPRNQPQHF. CDR3 in DNA: TGCGCCAGCAGCCAGGGGGGAAAGGGACCGAGAAATCAGCCCCAGCATTTT.

The V and J genes are TRBV27 and TRBJ1-1, with D perhaps matching TRBD1 (5 bases). Germline CDR1 reads MNHEY; CDR2 reads SMNVEV (reference sequence). The CDR3 has 13 residues. Trimming cost V 3 bases and J 5 bases, with 10 bases left between them. The CDR3 nucleotides are TGTGCCAGCAGTTTTATTGGGGGGACTGAAGCTTTCTTT. It codes for CASSFIGGTEAFF.

The chain couples TRBV4-1 to TRBJ1-1; possibly TRBD1 for D (6 bases). The CDR3 totals 17 residues. In germline, CDR1 is MGHRA, CDR2 YSYEKL. V was clipped by 1 base and J by 4 bases, with 19 bases between them. CDR3 sequence reads: CASSQVPTTGTLTEAFF. In DNA, the CDR3 is TGCGCCAGCAGCCAAGTGCCGACGACAGGAACCCTCACTGAAGCTTTCTTT.

The chain combines TRBV27 with TRBJ1-1; TRBD1 agrees at 7 bases. V lost 8 bases, J lost 10 bases, and 7 bases stayed unmatched. CDR1 is MNHEY, CDR2 SMNVEV, per germline (reference sequence). This CDR3 comprises 11 residues. The CDR3, as DNA: TGTGCCAGCCGAAGGGGGCTTAGAGCTTTCTTT. This codes for CASRRGLRAFF.

Of note for this clone: In the same sample, other DNA sequences code for this CDR3. V usage is TRBV7-2 and J usage is TRBJ2-7, with 11 bases aligning to TRBD1. The germline gives CDR1 SGHTA, CDR2 FQGNSA. The CDR3 spans 15 residues. With 5 bases clipped from V and 4 bases from J, the junction kept 7 bases outside the gene matches. CDR3 sequence: CASSQRTGGEYEQYF. In nucleotides, the CDR3 is TGTGCCAGCAGCCAGCGGACAGGGGGCGAGTACGAGCAGTACTTC.

The chain uses TRBV19 and TRBJ2-1, with 7 bases fitting TRBD2. Losses at the gene ends were 6 bases for V and 4 bases for J; bases not matched to a gene: 3. CDR3 length: 13 amino acids. Germline loops: CDR1 LNHDA, CDR2 SQIVND (reference sequence). CDR3 sequence (DNA): TGTGCCAGTAGCGGGAGGACTTACAATGAGCAGTTCTTC. This encodes CASSGRTYNEQFF. Full variable domain (missing parts from reference TRBV19 and TRBJ2-1): DGGITQSPKYLFRKEGQNVTLSCEQNLNHDAMYWYRQDPGQGLRLIYYSQIVNDFQKGDIAEGYSVSREKKESFPLTVTSAQKNPTAFYLCASSGRTYNEQFFGPGTRLTVL.

The CDR3 DNA follows: TGTGCCAGCAGCTTACATCGGGGTGTTGCCAAAAACATTCAGTACTTC. Its translation: CASSLHRGVAKNIQYF. The chain combines TRBV11-1 with TRBJ2-4; D perhaps matches TRBD2 (5 bases). Germline CDR1 and CDR2: SGHAT and FQDESV (reference sequence). The CDR3 has 16 residues. V lost 2 bases and J 1 base, leaving 12 bases between the germline ends.

The chain carries TRBV27 and TRBJ1-1; D is ambiguous. CDR3 length: 15 amino acids. V was cut by 2 bases and J by 3 bases, with 13 bases left in between. Germline CDR1 reads MNHEY; CDR2 reads SMNVEV (reference sequence). In DNA form, the CDR3 reads TGTGCCAGCAGTTTAATGAGGGCCGCGGACACTGAAGCTTTCTTT. This encodes CASSLMRAADTEAFF.

V gene TRBV7-2 combines with J gene TRBJ2-5; 9 bases align to TRBD1. CDR1 is SGHTA and CDR2 is FQGNSA in the germline V gene. CDR3 length equals 15 residues. V lost 1 base, J lost 4 bases, and 4 bases stayed unmatched. CDR3: CASSLGDRVPETQYF. CDR3 coding DNA: TGTGCCAGCAGCTTAGGGGACAGGGTCCCAGAGACCCAGTACTTC.

The genes are TRBV5-1 and TRBJ2-1; 7 nucleotides agree with TRBD1. Germline CDR1 reads SGHRS; CDR2 reads YFSETQ. Germline trimming cut 0 bases from V and 13 bases from J; bases unmatched to any gene: 13. This CDR3 spans 15 amino acids. CDR3: CASSLGQGGTGTQFF. CDR3 sequence (DNA): TGCGCCAGCAGCTTGGGACAGGGTGGAACAGGAACTCAGTTCTTC.

The chain has TRBV5-1 and TRBJ2-5; TRBD2 matches 12 bases. Trimming took 4 bases from V and 2 from J; bases not matched to a gene: 3. The CDR3 runs to 15 residues. Germline V gives CDR1 SGHRS, CDR2 YFSETQ. The CDR3 loop reads CASSRGTSGQETQYF. CDR3 in DNA: TGCGCCAGCAGCCGAGGGACTAGCGGGCAAGAGACCCAGTACTTC. Full variable domain (remainder filled in from reference TRBV5-1 and TRBJ2-5): KAGVTQTPRYLIKTRGQQVTLSCSPISGHRSVSWYQQTPGQGLQFLFEYFSETQRNKGNFPGRFSGRQFSNSRSEMNVSTLELGDSALYLCASSRGTSGQETQYFGPGTRLLVL.

As regards this clone: A junction boundary mismatches the germline segment, possibly from a read error. The chain links TRBV7-7 to TRBJ2-5; 7 positions agree with TRBD1. The CDR3 has 15 amino acids. Germline V gene data show CDR1 as SSHAT and CDR2 as FNYEAQ (reference sequence). The CDR3 coding sequence is TGTGCTAGCAGCTTAAACAGGGGTCCCCAAGAGACCCAGTACTTC. Its translation is CASSLNRGPQETQYF.

V is TRBV14 and J is TRBJ2-1; no firm D call. Germline CDR1 reads SGHDN; CDR2 reads FVKESK. The ends were cut back, 1 base at V and 5 bases at J, with 15 bases in the middle. The CDR3 runs to 16 residues. The DNA of the CDR3 is TGTGCCAGCAGCCAAGGACTCAGTCTGATCCACAATGAGCAGTTCTTC. This sequence encodes CASSQGLSLIHNEQFF.

This clone was seen just once. The chain combines TRBV5-1 with TRBJ2-1, with a possible D match to TRBD1 (6 bases). The CDR3 is 15 residues long. V dropped 0 bases and J dropped 5 bases, with 12 bases sitting between them. Germline assignment: CDR1 SGHRS and CDR2 YFSETQ. The CDR3 is CASSLDQGTHNEQFF. The CDR3 nucleotides are TGCGCCAGCAGCTTGGACCAGGGGACCCACAATGAGCAGTTCTTC.

V is TRBV4-3 and J is TRBJ2-1; D unresolved. Trimming shortened V by 0 bases and J by 0 bases, and 6 bases separated the two germline ends. This CDR3 contains 15 residues. The V gene's germline CDR1 is LGHNA and CDR2 YSLEER. CDR3 loop: CASSQDEDSYNEQFF. DNA for the CDR3: TGCGCCAGCAGCCAAGATGAGGACTCCTACAATGAGCAGTTCTTC.

This clone appeared once. The rearrangement uses TRBV29-1 and TRBJ2-5, with TRBD2 identical over 7 bases. With 2 bases clipped from V and 0 bases from J, the junction kept 9 bases outside the gene matches. This CDR3 spans 16 amino acids. CDR1 and CDR2 from the germline V gene are SQVTM and ANQGSEA. CDR3 sequence reads: CSVELWSGVYQETQYF. The CDR3 DNA reads as TGCAGCGTTGAATTGTGGAGCGGGGTATACCAAGAGACCCAGTACTTC.

This clone was seen once. The V gene is TRBV9, the J gene TRBJ1-1; the D gene is possibly TRBD1 (6 bases). CDR3 length: 17 amino acids. Germline CDR1 is SGDLS and CDR2 is YYNGEE. V lost 4 bases, J lost 7 bases, and 26 bases lay in between. Here the CDR3 reads CASSPQGIEGFFGEAFF. DNA of the CDR3: TGTGCCAGCAGCCCCCAGGGGATCGAAGGGTTTTTTGGTGAAGCTTTCTTT.

This chain uses TRBV19 with TRBJ1-5; D remains ambiguous. The V end was cut by 3 bases, the J end by 3 bases, with 9 bases between. In germline, CDR1 is LNHDA, CDR2 SQIVND (reference sequence). The CDR3 has 14 residues. The CDR3 is CASSMRQNNQPQHF. CDR3 in DNA: TGTGCCAGTAGTATGCGGCAGAACAATCAGCCCCAGCATTTT.

As to this clone: The sample contains more than one DNA sequence encoding this CDR3. The J gene is TRBJ1-2, the V gene TRBV7-3; 8 bases align to TRBD1. The CDR3 has 13 amino acids. The trim removed 2 bases at V and 4 bases at J, leaving 0 bases unmatched. From germline, CDR1 is SGHTA and CDR2 FQGTGA. CDR3 DNA: TGTGCCAGCAGCTTAGGACAGGGCTATGGCTACACCTTC. Amino acids: CASSLGQGYGYTF.

The CDR3 loop is CASSLGVTGGGGNTIYF. The CDR3 region has the DNA TGTGCCAGCAGCTTAGGGGTTACAGGGGGCGGTGGAAACACCATATATTTT. The chain joins TRBV11-2 to TRBJ1-3, with 9 bases aligning to TRBD1. The J segment lost 3 bases and the V segment lost 1 base, leaving 7 bases of the junction unmatched. The CDR3 loop spans 17 amino acids. CDR1 is SGHAT, CDR2 FQNNGV, per germline.

This rearrangement joins TRBV5-5 to TRBJ1-2, with a weak D call TRBD1 (6 bases). The germline V gene encodes CDR1 SGHKS and CDR2 YYEKEE (reference sequence). Trimming pared 4 bases from V and 2 bases from J, leaving 9 bases between. The CDR3 loop spans 13 amino acids. The CDR3 nucleotides are TGTGCCAGCAGCCAGGACAGAAACTATGGCTACACCTTC. Its translation is CASSQDRNYGYTF. Full variable domain (missing parts from reference TRBV5-5 and TRBJ1-2): DAGVTQSPTHLIKTRGQQVTLRCSPISGHKSVSWYQQVLGQGPQFIFQYYEKEERGRGNFPDRFSARQFPNYSSELNVNALLLGDSALYLCASSQDRNYGYTFGSGTRLTVV.

The rearrangement uses TRBV5-4 and TRBJ2-5; 7 bases fit TRBD1. In germline, CDR1 is SGHNT, CDR2 YYREEE (reference sequence). The ends lost 2 bases at V and 1 base at J; junction bases unmatched: 5. There are 15 residues in the CDR3. The chain's CDR3 is CASSFYRGFQETQYF. CDR3 nucleotide sequence: TGTGCCAGCAGCTTTTACAGGGGCTTCCAAGAGACCCAGTACTTC.

CDR3 nucleotide sequence: TGCGCCAGCAGCCAAGATTTCGCTAGCGTTAAGCAGTACTTC. Protein: CASSQDFASVKQYF. The rearrangement uses TRBV4-3 and TRBJ2-7, with a tentative D call TRBD2 (6 bases). Germline values: CDR1 LGHNA, CDR2 YSLEER. The CDR3 totals 14 residues. Trimming shortened V by 0 bases and J by 8 bases, and 14 bases separated the two germline ends.

This clone has only a few counts. The rearrangement joins TRBV15 to TRBJ2-5; 11 bases line up with TRBD2. The CDR3 runs to 19 residues. Germline assignment: CDR1 LNHNV and CDR2 YYDKDF (reference sequence). Germline trimming cut 1 base from V and 1 base from J; bases unmatched to any gene: 11. As DNA, the CDR3 is TGTGCCACCAGCAGAGGGGGGGCTAGCGGGAGGAGCCCCCAAGAGACCCAGTACTTC. Encoded protein: CATSRGGASGRSPQETQYF.

This chain joins TRBV27 and TRBJ2-5, with TRBD1 matching 8 bases. Near its end, the DNA agrees better with TRBJ2-7, so the J call may be wrong. The germline CDR1 and CDR2 sequences are MNHEY and SMNVEV (reference sequence). The CDR3 has 14 amino acids. In nucleotides, the CDR3 is TGTGCCAGCAGTTATTCAGGGGGCCGGTACGAGCAGTACTTC. This codes for CASSYSGGRYEQYF.